Listed below are T cell receptor beta chains from one sample, sequenced in a study of T cells expressing NK-cell markers. TCRdb re-called the 5' RACE reads; one entry per CDR3 protein, DNA not given. The sample has roughly 450,000 distinct CDR3 sequences. The sequencing sample was made of blood T cells: a sorted CD56 or NKG2C T cell subset, CD4+ or CD8+ T cells, or bulk PBMC T cells (not recorded which). Every receptor here comes from a woman in her fifties or sixties in good health. CDR3s include the opening cysteine and the closing phenylalanine or tryptophan.

>TRBV29-1|TRBJ1-2
CSVDPRGTNYGYTF
>TRBV2|TRBJ2-2
CASSPTRRTNGELFF
>TRBV12-3/TRBV12-4|TRBJ2-7
CASSLQQKREQYF
>TRBV20-1|TRBJ2-5
CSTGTAGRVQIETQYF
>TRBV12-5|TRBJ1-1
CASGPGPVLEAFF
>TRBV2|TRBJ2-1
CASTKASSYNEQFF
>TRBV3-1|TRBJ1-5
CASSPGGEPQHF
>TRBV7-8|TRBJ2-1
CASSSGQRGGYNEQFF
>TRBV6-5|TRBJ2-1
CATKPDPAYNEQFF
>TRBV25-1|TRBJ2-5
CASSESGLGGKTQYF
>TRBV6-5|TRBJ2-3
CASTRTSVNTDTQYF
>TRBV3-1|TRBJ2-1
CASSPALGTSGRGEQFF
>TRBV24-1|TRBJ2-3
CATSDTLTPWTQYF
>TRBV11-1|TRBJ2-2
CASSLGQGALVHQLFF
>TRBV2|TRBJ2-1
CACRDASYNEQFF
>TRBV20-1|TRBJ1-2
CSAYQGQGRTNYGYTF
>TRBV20-1|TRBJ1-2
CSAVQGTNYGYTF